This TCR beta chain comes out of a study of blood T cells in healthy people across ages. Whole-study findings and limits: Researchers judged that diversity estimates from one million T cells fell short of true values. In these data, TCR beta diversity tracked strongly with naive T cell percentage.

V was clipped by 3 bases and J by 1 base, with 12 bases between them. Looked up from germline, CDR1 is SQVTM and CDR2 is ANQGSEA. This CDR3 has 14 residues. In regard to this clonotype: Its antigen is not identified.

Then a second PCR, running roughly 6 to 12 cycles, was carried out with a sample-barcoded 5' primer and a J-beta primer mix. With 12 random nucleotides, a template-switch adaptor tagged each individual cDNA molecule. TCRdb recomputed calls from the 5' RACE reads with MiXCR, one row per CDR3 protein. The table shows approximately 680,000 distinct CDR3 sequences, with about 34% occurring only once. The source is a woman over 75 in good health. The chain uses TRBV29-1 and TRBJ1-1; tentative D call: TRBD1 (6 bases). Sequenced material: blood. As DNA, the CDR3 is TGCAGCGTTGACTCAGGGGTCCCGAACACTGAAGCTTTCTTT. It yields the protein CSVDSGVPNTEAFF. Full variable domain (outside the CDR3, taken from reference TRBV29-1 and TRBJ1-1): SAVISQKPSRDICQRGTSLTIQCQVDSQVTMMFWYRQQPGQSLTLIATANQGSEATYESGFVIDKFPISRPNLTFSTLTVSNMSPEDSSIYLCSVDSGVPNTEAFFGQGTRLTVV.